The following is a T cell receptor beta chain sequence with its context. This specimen comes from a study of blood T cell repertoires in COVID-19. About the research overall: COVID-19 samples collected from the United States, Italy and Spain covered acute and convalescent phases. The analysed material was cDNA or gDNA that came from T cells, B-cell-depleted T cells, or PBMCs.

Per the original methods: Researchers report that nucleated cell counts were estimated from reference gene primer amplification. Assay used: immunoSEQ multiplex PCR; TCRdb lists only in-frame clones, some missing. Clone size and the V and J calls come from that table; the DNA yielded D and trimming. The data hold under 300,000 clones, with around 87% observed a single time. The sample was peripheral blood. The TCR originated in a man in his 60s who had recovered from COVID-19.

CDR3 amino acids: CAWSVMGVEAFF. In DNA form, the CDR3 reads TGTGCCTGGAGTGTAATGGGAGTTGAAGCTTTCTTT. The chain employs TRBV30 and TRBJ1-1; no definite D call. This CDR3 region has 12 residues. Germline V CDR1 and CDR2: GTSNPN, SVGIG (reference sequence). Trimming took 0 bases from V and 7 from J, leaving 9 bases between them.